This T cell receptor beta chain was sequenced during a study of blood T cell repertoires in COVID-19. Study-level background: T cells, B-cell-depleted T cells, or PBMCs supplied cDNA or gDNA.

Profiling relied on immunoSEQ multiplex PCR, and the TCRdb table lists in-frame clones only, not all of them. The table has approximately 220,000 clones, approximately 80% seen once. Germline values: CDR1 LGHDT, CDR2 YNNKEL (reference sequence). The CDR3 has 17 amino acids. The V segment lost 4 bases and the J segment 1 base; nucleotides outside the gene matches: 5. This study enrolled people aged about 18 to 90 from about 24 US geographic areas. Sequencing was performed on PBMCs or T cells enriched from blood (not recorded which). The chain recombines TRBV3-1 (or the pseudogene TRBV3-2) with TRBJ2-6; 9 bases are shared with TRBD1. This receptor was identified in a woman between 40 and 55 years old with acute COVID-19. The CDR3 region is CASSLGTGTSGANVLTF. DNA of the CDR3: TGTGCCAGCAGCCTAGGGACAGGGACGTCTGGGGCCAACGTCCTGACTTTC.